Sequencing of this TCR beta chain was carried out in a study of identical twins. Study-level points and caveats: Out-of-frame beta chain sequences displayed weaker excess sharing between twins.

Template switching created a universal primer site, and the cDNA included unique molecular identifiers. MiXCR, applied by TCRdb to the 5' RACE reads, yields one record per CDR3 protein. Of about 890,000 distinct CDR3 sequences in the sample, roughly 12% were seen once. Of note for this clonotype: Antigen unknown.

This CDR3 is built from 14 residues. Per germline, CDR1 SGHNT and CDR2 YENEEA. Deletions cut 6 bases from V and 5 bases from J, with 15 bases between. This same sample was also taken into another study, of yellow fever vaccine responses in identical twins.

The receptor comes from a woman between 18 and 29 years old in good health. The chain employs TRBV11-3 and TRBJ2-3, with TRBD1 as a possible D gene (5 bases). The specimen sequenced was PBMCs. The CDR3 sequence: CASREQAAVDTQYF. In DNA, the CDR3 is TGTGCCAGCAGAGAACAGGCGGCGGTAGATACGCAGTATTTT.